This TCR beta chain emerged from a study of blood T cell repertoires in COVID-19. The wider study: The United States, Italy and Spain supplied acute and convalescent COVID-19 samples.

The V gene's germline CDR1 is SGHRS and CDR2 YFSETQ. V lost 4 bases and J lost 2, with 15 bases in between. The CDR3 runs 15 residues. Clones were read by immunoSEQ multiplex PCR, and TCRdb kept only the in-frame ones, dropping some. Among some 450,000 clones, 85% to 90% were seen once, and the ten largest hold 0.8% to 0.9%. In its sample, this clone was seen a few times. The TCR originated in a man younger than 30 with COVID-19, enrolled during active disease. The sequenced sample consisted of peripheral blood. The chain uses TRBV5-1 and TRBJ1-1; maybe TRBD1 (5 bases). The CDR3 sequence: CASSMTGTANTEAFF. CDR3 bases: TGCGCCAGCAGCATGACCGGGACTGCAAACACTGAAGCTTTCTTT.